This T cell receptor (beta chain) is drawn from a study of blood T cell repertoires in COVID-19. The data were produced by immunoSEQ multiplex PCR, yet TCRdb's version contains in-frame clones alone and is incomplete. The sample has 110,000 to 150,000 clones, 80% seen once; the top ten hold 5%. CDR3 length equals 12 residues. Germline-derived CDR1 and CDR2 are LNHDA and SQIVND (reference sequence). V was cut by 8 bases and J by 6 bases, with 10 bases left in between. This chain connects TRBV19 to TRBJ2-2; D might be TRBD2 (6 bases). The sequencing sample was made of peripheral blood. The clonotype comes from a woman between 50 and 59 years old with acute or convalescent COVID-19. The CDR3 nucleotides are TGTGCCAGTCGACTAGGAGCCGGGGAGCTGTTTTTT. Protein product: CASRLGAGELFF.